One sample yielded the 30 T cell receptor beta chains listed below, sequenced in a study of CD8 T cells in Susac syndrome (dated by TCRdb to between 2018 and 2021). Library creation used the immunoSEQ multiplex PCR assay. RNA was extracted using the RNeasy kit, and about 0.45 to 1 microgram was reverse transcribed with random hexamers. In TCRdb, the public reads were trimmed at Q25 with fastp and aligned with MiXCR, with productive beta chains retained. Rows with one shared CDR3 protein collapse into an entry with the most common genes and DNA. This sample comprises 95,000 to 150,000 distinct CDR3 sequences, just under 95% of them detected only once. In total, the top ten clones hold about 0.28% of the sample. The material sequenced was CD8+ T cells from PBMCs. The receptor set was obtained from a human donor with Susac syndrome.

This chain uses TRBV29-1 with TRBJ1-1; 7 bases map to TRBD1. CDR1 is SQVTM and CDR2 is ANQGSEA in the germline V gene. The CDR3 totals 14 residues. J gave up 4 bases and V 7 bases, and 12 bases lay outside the gene matches. CDR3 nucleotide sequence: TGCAGCGCCATACAGGGGTCGGGGGGCACTGAAGCTTTCTTT. The encoded protein is CSAIQGSGGTEAFF.

The chain recombines TRBV4-1 with TRBJ1-5; D unresolved. V was trimmed by 0 bases and J by 2 bases, leaving 11 bases between them. The CDR3 has 16 amino acids. The germline V gene has CDR1 MGHRA and CDR2 YSYEKL. Here the CDR3 reads CASSQEPGLRNQPQHF. CDR3 DNA: TGCGCCAGCAGCCAAGAACCCGGGCTACGCAATCAGCCCCAGCATTTT.

The rearrangement joins TRBV27 to TRBJ1-6, with D maybe TRBD1 (6 bases). Germline V lookup: CDR1 MNHEY, CDR2 SMNVEV (reference sequence). Trimming took 6 bases from V and 7 from J, leaving 13 bases between them. The CDR3 is 14 amino acids. The CDR3 region is CASSLQGSNSPLHF. The DNA for the CDR3 is TGTGCCAGCAGCCTACAGGGTAGCAATTCACCCCTCCACTTT.

The chain has TRBV11-2 and TRBJ2-7; D remains ambiguous. The V gene lost 0 bases and the J gene lost 2 bases, with 5 bases spanning the gap. CDR3 length: 13 amino acids. Germline assignment: CDR1 SGHAT and CDR2 FQNNGV. In nucleotides, the CDR3 is TGTGCCAGCAGCTTAGAACCCGCCTACGAGCAGTACTTC. This gives the protein CASSLEPAYEQYF.

The rearrangement links TRBV4-1 to TRBJ2-5; D assignment may be TRBD1 or TRBD2 (6 bases each). Trimming took off 2 bases at V and 5 bases at J, with 21 bases between the two ends. This CDR3 has 17 residues. Germline loops: CDR1 MGHRA, CDR2 YSYEKL. CDR3 coding DNA: TGCGCCAGCAGCCAACCCTACAGGGACTTACGCGGGGAGACCCAGTACTTC. It is translated as CASSQPYRDLRGETQYF.

This CDR3 reads CSVTIWTDDSYEQYF. Written as DNA, the CDR3 is TGCAGCGTTACGATTTGGACCGATGACTCCTACGAGCAGTACTTC. The rearrangement uses TRBV29-1 and TRBJ2-7, with D uncertain. This CDR3 comprises 15 residues. Trimming removed 5 bases from V and 0 bases from J, with 17 bases in between. In germline, CDR1 is SQVTM, CDR2 ANQGSEA.

The V gene is TRBV29-1, the J gene TRBJ2-2, with 7 bases aligning to TRBD1. This CDR3 contains 17 residues. Germline V gene lookup returns CDR1 SQVTM and CDR2 ANQGSEA. V lost 4 bases, J lost 6 bases, and 17 bases stayed unmatched. CDR3 in amino acids: CSVVISGQRSRAGELFF. Written as DNA, the CDR3 is TGCAGCGTTGTTATATCGGGACAGCGAAGTAGAGCCGGGGAGCTGTTTTTT.

This chain uses TRBV12-5 with TRBJ1-1, with D maybe TRBD1 (6 bases). The CDR3 contains 12 residues. CDR1 is LGHNT and CDR2 is FRNRAP in the germline V gene. V dropped 5 bases and J dropped 7 bases, with 11 bases sitting between them. The CDR3 protein is CASGTGTLEAFF. In DNA, the CDR3 is TGTGCTAGTGGTACCGGGACACTTGAAGCTTTCTTT.

The chain links TRBV6-2 or TRBV6-3 to TRBJ1-2; no definite D call. The germline CDR1 and CDR2 sequences are MNHEY and SVGEGT. Trimming took off 4 bases at V and 3 bases at J, with 9 bases between the two ends. The CDR3 is 13 residues long. The chain's CDR3 is CASSFGVDYGYTF. The CDR3 nucleotides read TGTGCCAGCAGTTTCGGGGTCGACTATGGCTACACCTTC.

V and J are TRBV9 and TRBJ2-6, with D tentatively TRBD2 (5 bases). V lost 0 bases, J lost 1 base, and 5 bases lay in between. CDR1 is SGDLS and CDR2 is YYNGEE in the germline V gene. This CDR3 comprises 15 residues. CDR3 nucleotides: TGTGCCAGCAGCGTAGGAGGGTCTGGGGCCAACGTCCTGACTTTC. Encoded protein: CASSVGGSGANVLTF.

V is TRBV20-1 and J is TRBJ2-7; possibly TRBD1 or TRBD2 for D (5 bases each). The germline V gene encodes CDR1 DFQATT and CDR2 SNEGSKA (reference sequence). The CDR3 totals 14 residues. Between the trimmed V and J ends, which lost 5 bases and 2 bases, there was a span of 16 bases. In DNA form, the CDR3 reads TGCAGTGCTCTTGGGGTGGGACGGCCCTACGAGCAGTACTTC. It is translated as CSALGVGRPYEQYF.

This chain links TRBV20-1 with TRBJ2-7; TRBD2 aligns across 8 bases. The CDR3 consists of 16 residues. The germline V gene encodes CDR1 DFQATT and CDR2 SNEGSKA (reference sequence). Trimming took 5 bases from V and 0 from J; bases not matched to a gene: 12. CDR3 DNA: TGCAGTGCTGGAGGGCTTCGCGGGGGGCCCTCCTACGAGCAGTACTTC. It translates to CSAGGLRGGPSYEQYF.

The DNA of the CDR3 is TGTGCCAGCAGCCTAGGGAGGAGTACTAATGAAAAACTGTTTTTT. Protein sequence: CASSLGRSTNEKLFF. V is TRBV11-2 and J is TRBJ1-4; D ambiguous. In germline, CDR1 is SGHAT, CDR2 FQNNGV. The CDR3 extends over 15 amino acids. V gave up 5 bases and J gave up 2 bases, with 12 bases separating them.

The chain recombines TRBV4-1 with TRBJ2-1; tentatively, D is TRBD2 (6 bases). The length of the CDR3 is 13 residues. The ends were cut back, 3 bases at V and 5 bases at J, with 8 bases in the middle. The germline CDR1 and CDR2 sequences are MGHRA and YSYEKL. CDR3 sequence: CASSQPGDNEQFF. Here the CDR3 DNA reads TGCGCCAGCAGCCAGCCGGGAGACAATGAGCAGTTCTTC.

The J gene is TRBJ2-5, the V gene TRBV20-1; D unresolved. Germline CDR1 and CDR2: DFQATT and SNEGSKA (reference sequence). The CDR3 has 11 amino acids. V lost 3 bases, J lost 4 bases, and 6 bases lay in between. The CDR3 here is CSASTGETQYF. CDR3 coding DNA: TGCAGTGCTAGTACGGGAGAGACCCAGTACTTC.

V usage is TRBV6-1 and J usage is TRBJ2-7; a weak D match, TRBD1 (6 bases). V lost 5 bases and J 6 bases, leaving 11 bases between the germline ends. This CDR3 is 12 amino acids long. Germline values: CDR1 MNHNS, CDR2 SASEGT. CDR3 sequence reads: CASSFAGVEQYF. CDR3 DNA sequence: TGTGCCAGCAGTTTCGCAGGGGTCGAGCAGTACTTC.

V usage is TRBV27 and J usage is TRBJ2-1, with 9 nucleotides matching TRBD1. This CDR3 is 15 amino acids long. Per the germline V gene, CDR1 is MNHEY and CDR2 is SMNVEV (reference sequence). V trimming: 5 bases; J trimming: 5 bases; junction bases outside the gene matches: 7. CDR3: CASSPGTGIHNEQFF. The CDR3 nucleotides are TGTGCCAGCAGTCCGGGGACAGGGATACACAATGAGCAGTTCTTC.

This clonotype came up once. Germline and junction disagree at one end, which may indicate a read error. The CDR3 sequence: CASSPGLAGVAGVF. DNA of the CDR3: TGCGCCAGCAGCCCGGGACTAGCGGGGGTAGCAGGGGTCTTC. This sequence joins TRBV4-1 and TRBJ2-1; 14 bases line up with TRBD2. The CDR3 runs to 14 residues. Germline CDR1 reads MGHRA; CDR2 reads YSYEKL.

This rearrangement joins TRBV4-1 to TRBJ2-7; no clear D gene. The CDR3 consists of 13 residues. V was cut by 3 bases and J by 5 bases, with 11 bases left in between. Germline CDR1 reads MGHRA; CDR2 reads YSYEKL. CDR3 DNA sequence: TGCGCCAGCAGCCACCTCCCCAAAGACGAGCAGTACTTC. Its protein is CASSHLPKDEQYF.

For the CDR3, the DNA is TGTGCCAGCAGCCACAACTTCAGGGAGGGTATCATCACTGAAGCTTTCTTT. Protein sequence: CASSHNFREGIITEAFF. The V call is TRBV4-2, the J call TRBJ1-1, with D tentatively TRBD1 (5 bases). This CDR3 is 17 amino acids long. V was cut by 3 bases and J by 4 bases, with 21 bases left in between. Germline lookup yields CDR1 LGHNA and CDR2 YNFKEQ.

This chain uses TRBV4-2 with TRBJ2-1, with D maybe TRBD2 (6 bases). The CDR3 consists of 16 residues. Per the germline V gene, CDR1 is LGHNA and CDR2 is YNFKEQ. The V and J ends lost 0 bases and 2 bases respectively, with 11 bases between them. CDR3 in amino acids: CASSQEGSGPYNEQFF. In DNA, the CDR3 is TGTGCCAGCAGCCAAGAAGGTAGCGGTCCCTACAATGAGCAGTTCTTC.

V gene TRBV7-9 combines with J gene TRBJ2-3; D tentatively reads TRBD1 or TRBD2 (5 bases each). There are 15 residues in the CDR3. Germline lookup yields CDR1 SEHNR and CDR2 FQNEAQ (reference sequence). The V end was cut by 4 bases, the J end by 2 bases, with 13 bases between. The CDR3 DNA follows: TGTGCCAGCAGCTCCCCATGGGGGTTCACAGATACGCAGTATTTT. This translates into CASSSPWGFTDTQYF.

The rearrangement joins TRBV6-2 or TRBV6-3 to TRBJ1-1, with 7 bases identical to TRBD1. Losses at the gene ends were 6 bases for V and 4 bases for J; bases not matched to a gene: 8. CDR1 is MNHEY, CDR2 SVGEGT, per germline. This CDR3 is built from 14 residues. DNA of the CDR3: TGTGCCAGCAGGATGGGACAGACAGGCACTGAAGCTTTCTTT. Translation gives CASRMGQTGTEAFF.

The chain has TRBV5-4 and TRBJ2-7; 8 bases are shared with TRBD2. CDR1 is SGHNT and CDR2 is YYREEE in the germline V gene (reference sequence). The J segment lost 0 bases and the V segment lost 2 bases, leaving 1 base of the junction unmatched. The CDR3 length is 14 residues. The CDR3 reads CASSFRGGSYEQYF. As DNA, the CDR3 is TGTGCCAGCAGCTTTCGGGGGGGCTCCTACGAGCAGTACTTC.

The genes are TRBV20-1 and TRBJ2-7, with 9 bases fitting TRBD2. V dropped 7 bases and J dropped 0; count of bases not matched to a gene: 4. CDR1 and CDR2 from the germline V gene are DFQATT and SNEGSKA (reference sequence). The CDR3 spans 13 residues. CDR3 sequence: CSVERGDSYEQYF. CDR3 nucleotides: TGCAGTGTAGAGCGGGGGGACTCCTACGAGCAGTACTTC.

This clonotype was recorded once. The J gene is TRBJ1-4, the V gene TRBV15; D ambiguous. Germline loops: CDR1 LNHNV, CDR2 YYDKDF (reference sequence). This CDR3 region has 16 residues. Trimming removed 6 bases at V and 0 bases at J, with 14 bases between. This CDR3 is CATSTHLTPTNEKLFF. The CDR3 DNA is TGTGCCACCAGTACACACCTCACCCCAACTAATGAAAAACTGTTTTTT.

This clonotype is a singleton in its sample. The chain carries TRBV7-2 and TRBJ2-1; D is ambiguous. V dropped 0 bases and J dropped 4 bases, with 10 bases sitting between them. CDR1 and CDR2 from the germline V gene are SGHTA and FQGNSA. The CDR3 length is 15 residues. Written as DNA, the CDR3 is TGTGCCAGCAGCTTAGCTCTTGCGCTGTACAATGAGCAGTTCTTC. Translation: CASSLALALYNEQFF.

The genes are TRBV12-3 or TRBV12-4 and TRBJ1-3; D is unclear. CDR3 length equals 15 residues. Between the trimmed V and J ends, which lost 5 bases and 0 bases, there was a span of 11 bases. The CDR3 spells CASSVLGLSGNTIYF. The CDR3 DNA reads TGTGCCAGCAGTGTCCTCGGGCTCTCTGGAAACACCATATATTTT.

CDR3 DNA: TGCAGCGAGCGAACAGGGGATACCTACAATGAGCAGTTCTTC. Translation gives CSERTGDTYNEQFF. The chain combines TRBV29-1 with TRBJ2-1, with 7 positions matching TRBD1. The germline V gene encodes CDR1 SQVTM and CDR2 ANQGSEA. V shed 7 bases, J shed 2 bases, and the junction held 8 bases outside the gene matches. This CDR3 is built from 14 residues.

The chain carries TRBV5-1 and TRBJ2-1, with D perhaps assigned TRBD1 or TRBD2 (6 bases each). Trimming cost V 4 bases and J 7 bases, with 18 bases left between them. CDR1 and CDR2 (germline): SGHRS, YFSETQ. CDR3 length: 15 amino acids. DNA of the CDR3: TGCGCCAGCAGCCCGGAGGGGGGCGAGGTAAATGAGCAGTTCTTC. This gives the protein CASSPEGGEVNEQFF.